This is a list of T cell receptor beta chains from one sample in a study of cytomegalovirus exposure and HLA in healthy donors. Method: immunoSEQ multiplex PCR; TCRdb's copy keeps in-frame clones and lacks some. The data show 120,000 or so clones, approximately 67% seen once. The sequencing sample was made of PBMCs. These receptors were collected from a man between 18 and 35 years old in good health and CMV-seronegative. The CDR3 runs from the conserved cysteine through the conserved F or W. D genes are given only for firm matches. The size of a clone is reported for some rows only, either as once, few or many, or as a class for expanded clones.

CDR3 DNA: TGTGCCAGCAGTTCTAAATACGAGCAGTACTTC
CDR3 protein: CASSSKYEQYF
clone size: -
J gene: TRBJ2-7
V gene: TRBV28
D gene: -

CDR3 DNA: TGCAGTGCAGTTGCCGACAGGACTTTT
CDR3 protein: CSAVADRTF
clone size: -
J gene: TRBJ2-3
V gene: TRBV20-1
D gene: -

CDR3 DNA: TGTGCCAGCAGTGGGCTAGCGGGGACCCAAGAGACCCAGTACTTC
CDR3 protein: CASSGLAGTQETQYF
clone size: -
J gene: TRBJ2-5
V gene: TRBV6-1
D gene: TRBD2

CDR3 DNA: TGTGCCAGCAGCCCCCCGGACAGGGGTTTGAATACGCAGTATTTT
CDR3 protein: CASSPPDRGLNTQYF
clone size: once
J gene: TRBJ2-3
V gene: TRBV11-2
D gene: TRBD1

CDR3 DNA: TGTGCCAGCAGCTGGGACAGACAAGAGACCCAGTACTTC
CDR3 protein: CASSWDRQETQYF
clone size: few
J gene: TRBJ2-5
V gene: TRBV5-4
D gene: TRBD1

CDR3 DNA: TGCGCCAGCAGCTTGACTAGCGGGAGTTACGAGCAGTCCTTC
CDR3 protein: CASSLTSGSYEQSF
clone size: -
J gene: TRBJ2-7
V gene: TRBV5-1
D gene: TRBD2

CDR3 DNA: TGCAGTGCCCCTTTCGGGGAGCTGTTTTTT
CDR3 protein: CSAPFGELFF
clone size: -
J gene: TRBJ2-2
V gene: TRBV20-1
D gene: -

CDR3 DNA: TGTGCCAGTAAAGTGGGACAGGGGCTGATTAAAGGTGAGCAGTTCTTC
CDR3 protein: CASKVGQGLIKGEQFF
clone size: few
J gene: TRBJ2-1
V gene: TRBV19
D gene: TRBD1

CDR3 DNA: TGTGCCAGCAGCTTACCGGGACAGGGTATTAGCAAGCAGTATTTT
CDR3 protein: CASSLPGQGISKQYF
clone size: -
J gene: TRBJ2-3
V gene: TRBV28
D gene: TRBD1

CDR3 DNA: TGTGCCAGCAGCACTAGGACTAGACAAGAGACCCAGTACTTC
CDR3 protein: CASSTRTRQETQYF
clone size: -
J gene: TRBJ2-5
V gene: TRBV13
D gene: TRBD2

CDR3 DNA: TGTGCCTGGAGTGTACAGAATAATTCACCCCTCCACTTT
CDR3 protein: CAWSVQNNSPLHF
clone size: -
J gene: TRBJ1-6
V gene: TRBV30
D gene: -

CDR3 DNA: TGTGCCAGCAGCTACGGGGGGGCTAATAGCAATCAGCCCCAGCATTTT
CDR3 protein: CASSYGGANSNQPQHF
clone size: -
J gene: TRBJ1-5
V gene: TRBV7-9
D gene: -

CDR3 DNA: TGTGCCAGCAGCTTATTTAGTAGGCTGGGGGACAGGTTTAACGAGCAGTACTTC
CDR3 protein: CASSLFSRLGDRFNEQYF
clone size: -
J gene: TRBJ2-7
V gene: TRBV11-2
D gene: TRBD1

CDR3 DNA: TGTGCCAGCAGTTGGGACCTCCGGGACATTTTAGGGCCCCAGCATTTT
CDR3 protein: CASSWDLRDILGPQHF
clone size: once
J gene: TRBJ1-5
V gene: TRBV2
D gene: -